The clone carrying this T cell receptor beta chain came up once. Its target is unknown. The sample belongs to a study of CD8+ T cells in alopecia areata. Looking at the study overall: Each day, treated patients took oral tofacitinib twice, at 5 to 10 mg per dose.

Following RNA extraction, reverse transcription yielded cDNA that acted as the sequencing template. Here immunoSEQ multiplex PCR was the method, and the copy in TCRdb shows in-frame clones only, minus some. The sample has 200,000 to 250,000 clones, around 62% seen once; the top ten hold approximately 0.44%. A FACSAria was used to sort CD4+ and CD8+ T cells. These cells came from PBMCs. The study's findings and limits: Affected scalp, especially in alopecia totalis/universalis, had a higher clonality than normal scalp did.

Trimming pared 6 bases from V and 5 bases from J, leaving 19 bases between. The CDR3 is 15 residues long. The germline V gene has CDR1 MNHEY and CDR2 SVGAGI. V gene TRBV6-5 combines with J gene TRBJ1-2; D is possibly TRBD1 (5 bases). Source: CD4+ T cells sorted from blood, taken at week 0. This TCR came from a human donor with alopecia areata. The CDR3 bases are TGTGCCAGCAGCCGCAGATCCGGGGCGGGGTATGGCTACACCTTC. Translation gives CASSRRSGAGYGYTF.